A selection of T cell receptor beta chains follows, all from one sample in a study of naive CD8 T cells in extremely preterm neonates. Data came from immunoSEQ multiplex PCR; TCRdb stores just in-frame clones and leaves some out. The table includes 6,000 to 9,000 clones, more than 95% detected once. Material: naive CD8+ T cells from blood. These receptors all stem from a human donor in good health. CDR3s include the opening cysteine and the closing phenylalanine or tryptophan. A D gene is named only where the DNA matches it firmly. Clone size, where shown, is once, few, many, or a class for clones that have expanded.

size	J	V	D	CDR3	DNA
.	TRBJ2-2	TRBV7-3	.	CASSQGTANTGELFF	TGTGCCAGCAGCCAGGGGACGGCGAACACCGGGGAGCTGTTTTTT
.	TRBJ1-2	TRBV7-9	TRBD1	CASRGTGDYGYTF	TGTGCCAGCAGGGGGACAGGGGACTATGGCTACACCTTC
.	TRBJ1-5	TRBV6-1	.	CASSADSSNQPQHF	TGTGCCAGCAGTGCCGACAGTAGCAATCAGCCCCAGCATTTT
.	TRBJ2-1	TRBV27	TRBD1	CASSLKGQIYNEQFF	TGTGCCAGCAGTTTAAAGGGACAGATATACAATGAGCAGTTCTTC
once	TRBJ1-1	TRBV5-4	.	CASSVQCSNTEAFF	TGTGCCAGCAGCGTACAGTGCTCCAACACTGAAGCTTTCTTT
.	TRBJ1-1	TRBV5-1	.	CASSLRNRVTEAFF	TGCGCCAGCAGCTTGCGCAATCGGGTTACTGAAGCTTTCTTT
.	TRBJ1-2	TRBV10-3	.	CAISGTVKGSNYGYTF	TGTGCCATCAGTGGGACAGTCAAAGGCTCTAACTATGGCTACACCTTC
.	TRBJ2-3	TRBV9	.	CASSVSVWGGDTDTQYF	TGTGCCAGCAGCGTGTCCGTCTGGGGCGGGGATACAGATACGCAGTATTTT
once	TRBJ2-3	TRBV7-8	TRBD2	CASSLGLAGNTDTQYF	TGTGCCAGCAGCTTAGGACTAGCGGGCAACACAGATACGCAGTATTTT
.	TRBJ1-2	TRBV29-1	TRBD1	CSVKTGDHYGYTF	TGCAGCGTCAAGACAGGGGACCACTATGGCTACACCTTC
.	TRBJ1-5	TRBV28	TRBD1	CASSPETGVFNQPQHF	TGTGCCAGCAGTCCAGAGACAGGGGTATTCAATCAGCCCCAGCATTTT
.	TRBJ2-1	TRBV19	TRBD1	CASSGRDRAFPEQFF	TGTGCCAGTAGTGGCCGGGACAGGGCTTTTCCTGAGCAGTTCTTC
.	TRBJ1-6	TRBV30	TRBD1	CAWSSGTGDSPLHF	TGTGCCTGGAGCTCGGGGACAGGGGATTCACCCCTCCACTTT
.	TRBJ1-4	TRBV4-2	.	CANSQNEGNEKLFF	TGTGCCAACAGCCAAAATGAGGGTAATGAAAAACTGTTTTTT
.	TRBJ2-7	TRBV9	.	CASNRRGVDEQYF	TGTGCCAGCAACCGCCGGGGTGTTGACGAGCAGTACTTC
.	TRBJ1-2	TRBV15	TRBD1	CATSHQGARGYTF	TGTGCCACCAGTCACCAGGGGGCCCGGGGCTACACCTTC
.	TRBJ1-1	TRBV6-5	.	CASSYARGNTEAFF	TGTGCCAGCAGTTACGCGCGGGGGAACACTGAAGCTTTCTTT
.	TRBJ2-7	TRBV28	TRBD1	CASSTEKLGTGSYEQYF	TGTGCCAGCAGTACAGAAAAGCTCGGGACAGGGTCCTACGAGCAGTACTTC
.	TRBJ2-1	TRBV5-1	.	CASSDRGTYNEQFF	TGCGCCAGCAGCGACCGGGGGACCTACAATGAGCAGTTCTTC
.	TRBJ1-4	TRBV4-3	.	CASSQDLGATNEKLFF	TGCGCCAGCAGCCAAGATCTTGGAGCAACTAATGAAAAACTGTTTTTT
.	TRBJ1-2	TRBV18	TRBD1	CASSPLGDRLHHGYTF	TGTGCCAGCTCACCACTGGGGGACAGGCTTCACCATGGCTACACCTTC
.	TRBJ1-3	TRBV7-9	.	CASLQGNTIYF	TGTGCCAGCCTTCAGGGAAACACCATATATTTT
.	TRBJ1-2	TRBV9	TRBD1	CASSVGRTGYYGYTF	TGTGCCAGCAGCGTAGGGAGGACAGGCTACTATGGCTACACCTTC
.	TRBJ1-4	TRBV27	TRBD1	CASSFVGAGGEKLFF	TGTGCCAGCAGTTTTGTGGGGGCAGGGGGGGAAAAACTGTTTTTT
.	TRBJ2-3	TRBV4-2	TRBD2	CASSQDPGLGTDTQYF	TGTGCCAGCAGCCAAGACCCTGGACTAGGGACGGATACGCAGTATTTT
.	TRBJ2-3	TRBV7-8	.	CASSPRRGAGESTQYF	TGTGCCAGCAGCCCTCGTAGGGGGGCGGGGGAAAGCACGCAGTATTTT
.	TRBJ1-2	TRBV7-3	.	CASSQGIGDYGYTF	TGTGCCAGCAGCCAGGGTATTGGGGACTATGGCTACACCTTC
.	TRBJ1-4	TRBV7-9	.	CASSETGGNEKLFF	TGTGCCAGCAGCGAGACAGGTGGGAATGAAAAACTGTTTTTT
.	TRBJ2-7	TRBV30	.	CAWSAYSYEQYF	TGTGCCTGGAGTGCCTACAGCTACGAGCAGTACTTC
.	TRBJ2-7	TRBV11-2	TRBD1	CASSILTGTYEQYF	TGTGCCAGCAGCATCTTGACAGGGACCTACGAGCAGTACTTC
.	TRBJ1-2	TRBV5-1	TRBD1	CASSPRDREGVNYGYTF	TGCGCCAGCAGCCCCCGGGACAGGGAAGGAGTTAACTATGGCTACACCTTC
.	TRBJ1-2	TRBV7-8	.	CASSAGALVGALGYTF	TGTGCCAGCAGCGCGGGGGCCCTAGTGGGGGCGCTTGGCTACACCTTC
.	TRBJ2-5	TRBV6-6	TRBD1	CAIGTGLETQYF	TGTGCCATCGGGACAGGGCTGGAGACCCAGTACTTC
.	TRBJ2-7	TRBV6-1	TRBD1	CASRGTDYEQYF	TGTGCCAGCAGGGGGACAGACTACGAGCAGTACTTC
.	TRBJ2-7	TRBV2	TRBD2	CASSGLAGGGYEQYF	TGTGCCAGCAGCGGACTAGCGGGAGGGGGCTACGAGCAGTACTTC
.	TRBJ1-4	TRBV9	TRBD1	CASSTGQGTNEKLFF	TGTGCCAGCAGCACGGGACAGGGGACAAATGAAAAACTGTTTTTT
.	TRBJ2-5	TRBV9	TRBD1	CASSVRDRNLETQYF	TGTGCCAGCAGCGTACGGGACAGGAATTTAGAGACCCAGTACTTC
.	TRBJ2-2	TRBV10-3	.	CAISVPLTGELFF	TGTGCCATCAGTGTCCCCCTCACCGGGGAGCTGTTTTTT
.	TRBJ1-5	TRBV27	TRBD1	CASSPGTGGISPQHF	TGTGCCAGCAGTCCCGGGACAGGGGGAATCAGCCCCCAGCATTTT
.	TRBJ2-7	TRBV19	.	CASSIKSSPVTYEQYF	TGTGCCAGTAGTATTAAAAGTTCTCCGGTAACCTACGAGCAGTACTTC
.	TRBJ1-1	TRBV27	.	CASSFGRPGWEAFF	TGTGCCAGCAGTTTTGGTAGGCCAGGGTGGGAAGCTTTCTTT
.	TRBJ1-1	TRBV9	TRBD1	CASSDGTGRTEAFF	TGTGCCAGCAGCGACGGGACAGGGAGGACTGAAGCTTTCTTT
.	TRBJ1-1	TRBV19	TRBD1	CASNAGQGYTEAFF	TGTGCCAGTAACGCGGGACAGGGGTACACTGAAGCTTTCTTT
.	TRBJ2-2	TRBV28	.	CASSFGGGPANTGELFF	TGTGCCAGCAGTTTTGGGGGGGGGCCCGCGAACACCGGGGAGCTGTTTTTT
.	TRBJ1-1	TRBV25-1	TRBD1	CTSSEYNRGTEAFF	TGTACCAGCAGTGAATACAACAGGGGCACTGAAGCTTTCTTT
.	TRBJ2-1	TRBV6-1	TRBD2	CASSEVGTGGLKNEQFF	TGTGCCAGCAGTGAAGTGGGTACGGGGGGGCTCAAAAATGAGCAGTTCTTC
once	TRBJ1-1	TRBV9	.	CASTRKDSGNTEAFF	TGTGCCAGCACCCGAAAGGATAGCGGGAACACTGAAGCTTTCTTT
.	TRBJ2-3	TRBV9	TRBD2	CASSAPQLAGGTDTQYF	TGTGCCAGCAGCGCACCCCAACTAGCGGGGGGCACAGATACGCAGTATTTT
.	TRBJ2-1	TRBV4-3	.	CASSHPRVGGPIYNEQFF	TGCGCCAGCAGCCATCCGCGAGTTGGTGGGCCCATCTACAATGAGCAGTTCTTC
.	TRBJ1-5	TRBV4-2	.	CASSQVSEYSNQPQHF	TGTGCCAGCAGCCAAGTGTCAGAATATAGCAATCAGCCCCAGCATTTT
.	TRBJ1-1	TRBV4-1	.	CASSQRSPGTEAFF	TGCGCCAGCAGCCAGAGGAGCCCGGGCACTGAAGCTTTCTTT
.	TRBJ2-7	TRBV27	TRBD2	CASSLGLASSYEQYF	TGTGCCAGCAGTTTAGGACTAGCGAGCTCCTACGAGCAGTACTTC
.	TRBJ2-5	TRBV6-5	.	CASYKFRDQETQYF	TGTGCCAGCTACAAGTTCAGGGACCAAGAGACCCAGTACTTC
.	TRBJ2-7	TRBV27	TRBD2	CASSPVAGGFYEQYF	TGTGCCAGCAGCCCCGTAGCGGGGGGGTTCTACGAGCAGTACTTC
.	TRBJ1-1	TRBV27	TRBD1	CASSFTGGTTEAFF	TGTGCCAGCAGTTTTACAGGGGGAACCACTGAAGCTTTCTTT